This TCR beta chain was documented in a study of post-analysis software for immune sequencing data. Study-level points and caveats: Five or six TRBV segments, TRBV5-6, TRBV5-1 and TRBV20-1 among them, were found more frequent in patients than controls. Multiple sclerosis patients showed significantly lower normalized Chao1 diversity than controls did. Co-batched samples clustered tightly together by F measure.

Details on this clonotype: The antigen is not known.

cDNA libraries of TCR beta carried unique molecular identifiers. TCRdb processed the PCR reads anew with MiXCR; each CDR3 protein has one entry. The sample holds 400,000 to 500,000 distinct CDR3 sequences, over 30% seen once. V lost 3 bases to trimming and J lost 0 bases, with 11 bases between them. From germline, CDR1 is MDHEN and CDR2 SYDVKM. This CDR3 is 15 amino acids long. The receptor was isolated from a girl aged 2 to 10 with multiple sclerosis. This chain links TRBV28 with TRBJ1-1; D perhaps matches TRBD1 (6 bases). The specimen sequenced was blood. The CDR3 here is CASSFRTGLNTEAFF. The CDR3 nucleotides read TGTGCCAGCAGTTTCCGTACAGGGCTGAACACTGAAGCTTTCTTT.